This TCR beta chain was sequenced for a study of response to subunit inactivated influenza vaccine (dated by TCRdb to the late 2010s). Study-wide context: The study used deep quantitative T cell receptor repertoire profiling to track responses to a trivalent subunit inactivated influenza vaccine. Broader findings and caveats from the paper: According to the authors, only a limited number of new T cells may be recruited by each seasonal influenza vaccination.

Reading from cysteine to phenylalanine, the CDR3 counts 15 amino acids. Just CDR3 DNA is preserved here, 45 bases in frame from base 1. CDR1 MDHEN and CDR2 SYDVKM are derived from the germline V gene. V is pruned by 3 bases and J by 6 bases, leaving 7 bases of the junction without a gene match. Library generation was performed with RT-PCR. Sequencing relied on an Illumina HiSeq 2500. TCRdb applied fastp at Q25 and MiXCR to the public reads, then kept only in-frame beta chains. Every distinct CDR3 protein forms one entry, paired with its most common genes and DNA. Recorded for this sample are approximately 310,000 distinct CDR3 sequences; about a fifth of them occurred a single time. 9.5% to 13% of the sample goes to the ten largest clones. About this clonotype itself: This clone's antigen is unknown. One base away there is no much larger clone; base qualities are not given.

Here the sequenced sample was PBMCs from blood, taken about 19 months after vaccination. The sequence was obtained from a man between 50 and 75 years old who received an inactivated influenza vaccine. Donor details come from another sample of the same person, matched by shared clones. The V gene is TRBV28 and the J gene is TRBJ1-2, with 10 junctional bases fitting TRBD1. The encoded CDR3 is CASSFPTGGRNGYTF. The nucleotide sequence is given as TGTGCCAGCAGTTTCCCGACAGGGGGCCGGAATGGCTACACCTTC.